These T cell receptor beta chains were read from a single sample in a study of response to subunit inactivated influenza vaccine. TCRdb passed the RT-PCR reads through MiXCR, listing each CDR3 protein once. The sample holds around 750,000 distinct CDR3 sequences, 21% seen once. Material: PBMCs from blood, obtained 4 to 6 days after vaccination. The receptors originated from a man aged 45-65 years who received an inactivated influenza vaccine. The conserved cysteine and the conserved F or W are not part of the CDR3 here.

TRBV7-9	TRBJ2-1	ASSFGGQDNEQF
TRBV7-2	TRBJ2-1	ASSLETSGPNEQF
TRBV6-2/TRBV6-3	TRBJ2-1	ASRPGGAGYNEQF
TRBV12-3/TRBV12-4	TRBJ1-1	ASNQGVNTEAF
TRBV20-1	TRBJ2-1	SARGARAGGPRNEQF
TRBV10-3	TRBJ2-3	AISDQGADTQY
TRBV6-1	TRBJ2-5	ASSPAVGLGGKSAQY
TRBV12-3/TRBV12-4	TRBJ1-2	ASSASRVGYT
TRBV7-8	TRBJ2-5	ASSLVSTAGGLGETQY
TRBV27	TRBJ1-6	ASSFRGSYSPLH
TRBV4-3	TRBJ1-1	ASSQGYRQGTLMNTEAF
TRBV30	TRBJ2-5	AWRKAGGRETQY
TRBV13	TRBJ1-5	ASSLNPHQPQH
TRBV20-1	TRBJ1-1	SAGLLNTEAF
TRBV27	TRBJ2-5	ASSGLGARVEETQY
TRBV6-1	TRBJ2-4	ASSDVQGDIQY
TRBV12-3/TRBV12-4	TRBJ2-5	ASRGTFGLAGVEETQY
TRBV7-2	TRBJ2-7	ASSGQGLDEQY
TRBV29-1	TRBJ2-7	SVWGHRSYEQY
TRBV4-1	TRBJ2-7	ASSKWDRAYEQY
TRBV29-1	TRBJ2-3	SVDGLGTDTQY
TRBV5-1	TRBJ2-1	ASSLPSAGDEQF
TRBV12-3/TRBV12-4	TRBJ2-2	ASTGTGGWTGELF
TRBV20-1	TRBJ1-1	SAPAPTRRDTEAF
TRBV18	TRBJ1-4	ASSPQTQALAHNEKLF
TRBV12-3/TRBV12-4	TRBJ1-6	ATSNSYNSPLH
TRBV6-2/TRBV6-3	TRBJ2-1	ASSSYMSSYNEQF
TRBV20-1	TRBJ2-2	AVVGFTGELF
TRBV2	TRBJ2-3	ASSKRASGGTDTQY
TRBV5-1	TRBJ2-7	ASSSSGQGFYEQY
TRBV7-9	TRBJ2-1	ASSLEQEDNEQF
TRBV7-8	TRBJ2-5	ASSSEPFGETQY
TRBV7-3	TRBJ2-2	ASSSGGANTGELF
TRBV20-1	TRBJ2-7	SANRQGASEQY
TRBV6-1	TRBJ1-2	ASSEVDIPGYGYT
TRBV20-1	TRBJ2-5	SARREGETQY
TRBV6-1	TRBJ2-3	ASRVSGGTDTQY
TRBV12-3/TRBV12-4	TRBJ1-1	ASSWKIYTEAF
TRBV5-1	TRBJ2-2	ASSPGGPTGELF
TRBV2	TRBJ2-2	ASISKTGGQGNTGELF
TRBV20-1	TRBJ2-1	RGTDYNEQF
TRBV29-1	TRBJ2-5	SARWGWETQN
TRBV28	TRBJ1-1	ASSSSVGAYTEAF
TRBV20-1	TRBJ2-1	SARERYNEQF
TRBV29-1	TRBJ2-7	SVAGTSGRTHEQY
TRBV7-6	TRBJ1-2	ASSKGTGVGYT
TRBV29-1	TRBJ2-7	RVRSSYEQY
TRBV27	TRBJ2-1	ASSLSDEAEQF
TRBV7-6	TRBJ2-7	ASSPIQGYEQY
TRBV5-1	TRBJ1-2	ASRRAPNYGYT
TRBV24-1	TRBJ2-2	ATSDPRGVPTGELF
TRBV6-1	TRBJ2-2	ASRSGAWTGELF
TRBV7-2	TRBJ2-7	ASSLVQTDSYEQY